This T cell receptor beta chain was obtained from a study of Ad26.COV2.S vaccination and SARS-CoV-2 variants. Overall study context: Administration of Ad26.COV2.S was intramuscular, either once or twice 56 days apart. Study-level findings and limits: It was vaccine recipients, not placebo recipients, who had the higher spike-specific TCR breadth. People who got the vaccine or the placebo had similar non-spike TCR breadth. Breadth, reportedly substantial, characterized the spike-specific CD8+ and CD4+ T cell responses after vaccination.

About this clone itself: Its specificity is not known.

Profiled with immunoSEQ multiplex PCR; TCRdb holds only in-frame clones, not every one. The repertoire holds around 500,000 clones, roughly nine tenths seen once, with more than 1.5% in the top ten. As to treatment: some 19 received Ad26.COV2.S at low or high dose, single or two shots; about five received placebo; per-sample allocation not given. Collection of the samples took place on day 63 after the first injection of vaccine or placebo. This CDR3 contains 14 residues. The V end was cut by 5 bases, the J end by 4 bases, with 14 bases between. Germline loops: CDR1 SEHNR, CDR2 FQNEAQ (reference sequence).

This sequence joins TRBV7-9 and TRBJ1-2; no clear D gene. This specimen consisted of peripheral blood, obtained in a trial of Ad26.COV2.S vaccine versus placebo. The TCR originated in a person between 18 and 65 years old who received the Ad26.COV2.S COVID-19 vaccine or a placebo. This chain's CDR3 is CASSEFGRFYGYTF. DNA of the CDR3: TGTGCCAGCAGCGAATTTGGGCGATTCTATGGCTACACCTTC.